The 17 T cell receptor beta chains below all came from one sample that was sequenced in a study of response to subunit inactivated influenza vaccine. TCRdb itself ran the RT-PCR reads through MiXCR, one entry per CDR3 protein. The table records 710,000 or so distinct CDR3 sequences, around a sixth of them present only once. The sequencing used PBMCs from blood, collected 11 to 12 days after vaccination. The receptors were sampled from a man in his fifties who received an inactivated influenza vaccine.

This clonotype was recorded many times. V and J are TRBV27 and TRBJ2-1; tentative D call: TRBD1 (6 bases). Per germline, CDR1 MNHEY and CDR2 SMNVEV (reference sequence). V was shortened by 5 bases and J by 4 bases, with 12 bases between the two germline ends. The CDR3 is 14 residues long. The CDR3 loop is CASSRPGTYNEQFF. CDR3 nucleotides: TGTGCCAGCAGTAGACCCGGGACATACAATGAGCAGTTCTTC.

This chain connects TRBV15 to TRBJ1-6; D gene unclear. The V gene's germline CDR1 is LNHNV and CDR2 YYDKDF (reference sequence). CDR3 length equals 13 residues. V gave up 4 bases and J gave up 3 bases, with 4 bases separating them. For the CDR3, the DNA is TGTGCCACCAGCACCCTCTATAATTCACCCCTCCACTTT. Its translation is CATSTLYNSPLHF.

The J gene is TRBJ2-7, the V gene TRBV28, with a tentative D call TRBD2 (6 bases). Germline V gene data show CDR1 as MDHEN and CDR2 as SYDVKM. V was cut by 5 bases and J by 7 bases, with 21 bases left in between. The CDR3 spans 15 residues. The CDR3 protein is CASSPPGLSRREQYF. CDR3 bases: TGTGCCAGCAGTCCTCCGGGACTTTCTCGGCGTGAGCAGTACTTC.

The chain links TRBV12-3 or TRBV12-4 to TRBJ2-1; D may be TRBD1 (5 bases). This CDR3 has 18 residues. V lost 3 bases, J lost 3 bases, and 21 bases lay in between. The CDR3 sequence is CASSFDSVPPAGYNEQFF. Here the CDR3 DNA reads TGTGCCAGCAGTTTTGACAGCGTCCCCCCAGCCGGCTACAATGAGCAGTTCTTC.

This clonotype was seen a handful of times. The gene calls are TRBV5-1 and TRBJ2-7; D gene unclear. Germline V lookup: CDR1 SGHRS, CDR2 YFSETQ. The CDR3 length is 15 residues. The V and J ends lost 0 bases and 3 bases respectively, with 13 bases between them. CDR3: CASSLEIAEGYEQYF. DNA of the CDR3: TGCGCCAGCAGCTTGGAAATCGCAGAAGGCTACGAGCAGTACTTC.

This clonotype was counted only a few times. This chain links TRBV28 with TRBJ2-7, with D possibly TRBD1 on 6 matching bases. Per germline, CDR1 MDHEN and CDR2 SYDVKM. The CDR3 spans 14 residues. Trimming removed 7 bases at V and 0 bases at J, with 13 bases between. The CDR3 bases are TGTGCCAGCAAAAAACAGGGAAACTCCTACGAGCAGTACTTC. This sequence encodes CASKKQGNSYEQYF. The entire variable domain, with the rest obtained from reference TRBV28 and TRBJ2-7, is as follows: DVKVTQSSRYLVKRTGEKVFLECVQDMDHENMFWYRQDPGLGLRLIYFSYDVKMKEKGDIPEGYSVSREKKERFSLILESASTNQTSMYLCASKKQGNSYEQYFGPGTRLTVT.

The chain couples TRBV2 to TRBJ1-2, with D perhaps matching TRBD1 (5 bases). Germline V gene lookup returns CDR1 SNHLY and CDR2 FYNNEI. CDR3 length: 13 amino acids. Deletions cut 5 bases from V and 4 bases from J, with 11 bases between. The chain's CDR3 is CASSPPGRYGYTF. CDR3 coding DNA: TGTGCCAGCAGTCCTCCAGGGCGCTATGGCTACACCTTC. Looking up the rest from reference TRBV2 and TRBJ1-2 gives the full variable domain: EPEVTQTPSHQVTQMGQEVILRCVPISNHLYFYWYRQILGQKVEFLVSFYNNEISEKSEIFDDQFSVERPDGSNFTLKIRSTKLEDSAMYFCASSPPGRYGYTFGSGTRLTVV.

This clonotype has only a few counts. This sequence joins TRBV6-5 and TRBJ2-2, with D possibly TRBD1 on 6 matching bases. V lost 1 base, J lost 1 base, and 10 bases lay in between. There are 16 residues in the CDR3. Germline V gene sequence: CDR1 MNHEY, CDR2 SVGAGI. In DNA, the CDR3 is TGTGCCAGCAGTTACTTGACAGGAAAGAACACCGGGGAGCTGTTTTTT. Translated: CASSYLTGKNTGELFF.

This clonotype was seen only a few times. V gene TRBV25-1 combines with J gene TRBJ1-3; 10 positions agree with TRBD1. This CDR3 has 17 amino acids. Germline CDR1 MGHDK, CDR2 SYGVNS. With V trimmed by 1 base and J by 2 bases, 5 bases remained unmatched. CDR3 in amino acids: CASSEWDRGPTGNTIYF. CDR3 in DNA: TGTGCCAGCAGTGAATGGGACAGGGGTCCAACTGGAAACACCATATATTTT.

The chain employs TRBV3-1 and TRBJ2-7; D is unresolved. The length of the CDR3 is 15 residues. Germline loops: CDR1 LGHDT, CDR2 YNNKEL (reference sequence). The V end lost 0 bases, the J end lost 0 bases, and 9 bases lay between the germline ends. CDR3 sequence: CASSQDRSLSYEQYF. The CDR3 DNA reads TGTGCCAGCAGCCAAGATAGGTCACTCTCCTACGAGCAGTACTTC.

In this sample, this clonotype turned up many times. V is TRBV4-1 and J is TRBJ2-4, with D unclear. This CDR3 has 16 residues. Trimming took off 4 bases at V and 2 bases at J, with 15 bases between the two ends. The germline CDR1 and CDR2 sequences are MGHRA and YSYEKL. The CDR3 protein is CASSLGPPRTKNIQYF. CDR3 coding DNA: TGCGCCAGCAGCCTCGGTCCGCCGCGGACCAAAAACATTCAGTACTTC.

The V and J genes are TRBV6-5 and TRBJ2-1; 9 bases align to TRBD1. CDR1 and CDR2 (germline): MNHEY, SVGAGI. The CDR3 has 17 amino acids. V gave up 2 bases and J gave up 9 bases; unmatched junction bases: 14. The CDR3 DNA reads as TGTGCCAGCAGTTACAGCCCGACAGGGGGTGCGAAAGGTGAGCAGTTCTTC. This encodes CASSYSPTGGAKGEQFF.

The chain has TRBV4-1 and TRBJ2-3; D unclear. The CDR3 has 13 residues. V was trimmed by 4 bases and J by 6 bases, leaving 11 bases between them. Per germline, CDR1 MGHRA and CDR2 YSYEKL. The CDR3 loop reads CASSLELGDTQYF. As DNA, the CDR3 is TGCGCCAGCAGCCTCGAACTCGGGGATACGCAGTATTTT.

This clonotype was detected a few times. V is TRBV4-3 and J is TRBJ2-7, with D possibly TRBD2 on 5 matching bases. CDR1 and CDR2 (germline): LGHNA, YSLEER. This CDR3 comprises 15 residues. The V end lost 1 base, the J end lost 2 bases, and 12 bases lay between the germline ends. The CDR3 coding sequence is TGCGCCAGCAGCCAAGGAATCGGGGTGACCTACGAGCAGTACTTC. Residues: CASSQGIGVTYEQYF.

In DNA form, the CDR3 reads TGCAGTGCTAGACAGGAAGGGACCCAGTACTTC. Translation: CSARQEGTQYF. The chain couples TRBV20-1 to TRBJ2-5; D is unresolved. Trimming cost V 2 bases and J 7 bases, with 8 bases left between them. The CDR3 is 11 residues long. The germline gives CDR1 DFQATT, CDR2 SNEGSKA (reference sequence).

This clonotype was counted a few times. CDR3 nucleotide sequence: TGCGCCAGCAGCTTGAGGACAGGGGGAATTGCAGATACGCAGTATTTT. Translated, it gives CASSLRTGGIADTQYF. This chain uses TRBV5-1 with TRBJ2-3; TRBD1 matches at 10 bases. The CDR3 consists of 16 residues. Per the germline V gene, CDR1 is SGHRS and CDR2 is YFSETQ. The V segment lost 1 base and the J segment 4 bases; nucleotides outside the gene matches: 6.

This clonotype was detected a few times. The chain has TRBV7-8 and TRBJ2-1; TRBD2 is a possible D gene (5 bases). CDR1 SGHVS and CDR2 FQNEAQ come from the germline V gene. Trimming took off 5 bases at V and 0 bases at J, with 14 bases between the two ends. CDR3 length: 16 residues. DNA of the CDR3: TGTGCCAGCAGCCCCCGGGAAGCAAGCTCCTACAATGAGCAGTTCTTC. It encodes CASSPREASSYNEQFF.